This T cell receptor beta chain was documented in a study of post-analysis software for immune sequencing data (dated by TCRdb to about 2015). Regarding the research as a whole: Disease courses on record covered relapsing-remitting, secondary progressive and progressive-relapsing multiple sclerosis, though some patients had no subtype annotation. The patient repertoires were set against roughly eleven previously published healthy control repertoires from donors whose ages ranged from roughly 6 to 27 years. A subset of samples was prepared in parallel using single-end sample barcoding, then pooled and co-amplified after Illumina adapter ligation.

To demonstrate the VDJtools post-analysis software, the study profiled TCR beta repertoires from the peripheral blood of some 13 young patients with multiple sclerosis. The multiple sclerosis patients were children and adolescents ranging in age from roughly 6 to 16 years. Receptor amplification or capture employed PCR. The sequencer was an Illumina HiSeq 2500. To reduce PCR and sequencing biases, unique molecular identifiers were incorporated into the TCR beta cDNA libraries. Some 500,000 cDNA molecules were obtained per 1 to 10 million input T cells, so each molecule approximated one T cell. The patient libraries were prepared and sequenced using the same protocol as the earlier healthy control dataset. Within a given batch, samples were prepared together, multiplexed and sequenced on the same HiSeq lane. The paper's data handling went like this. MIGEC handled the raw barcoded reads, throwing out single-read molecular identifier groups before consensus assembly and CDR3 extraction. VDJtools was used for post-analysis of the clonotype tables, and diversity was normalized by down-sampling every dataset to the size of the smallest sample. Repertoire overlap clustering matched CDR3 amino acid but not nucleotide sequences to correct batch-related cross-sample contamination. TCRdb ran its own pipeline on the public reads, namely fastp trimming at Q25 and MiXCR clone calling, and kept in-frame beta chains. Identical CDR3 protein sequences are pooled into one entry, listed with their most common genes and DNA. TCRdb, not the authors, supplied the V and J calls. For this sample there are approximately 360,000 distinct CDR3 sequences; about a third appear just once. The ten top clones hold roughly 13% of the sample.

Beyond this particular receptor, the publication reports: Patients showed significantly higher frequencies than controls for about five TRBV segments, among them TRBV5-6, TRBV5-1 and TRBV20-1. The control group was slightly older than the multiple sclerosis patient group. Compared with controls, multiple sclerosis patients had significantly lower normalized Chao1 diversity, a finding suggesting substantial peripheral T-cell clonal expansion. When samples were clustered directly using the F measure, samples prepared in the same batch co-clustered strongly, which prompted a batch-effect correction.

This clonotype was seen once. Its antigen is currently not known. The junction differs from germline at one of its ends, possibly a read error. For CDR1 and CDR2, the germline V gene lists SGHRS and YFSETQ. The CDR3, from cysteine to phenylalanine, totals 17 residues. The entry retains the CDR3 DNA only, 51 bases that are in frame from base 1. Rearrangement joined TRBV5-1 to TRBJ2-5, and possibly TRBD2, on 5 matching bases. The TCR was taken from a girl aged 5-17 years with multiple sclerosis. Source material: blood. In nucleotides, the sequence is TGCACCAGCAGCTTGGCCCTCTCAAGTTCGGGAAGCGCGACCCAGTACTTC. This translates into CTSSLALSSSGSATQYF.